These T cell receptor beta chains were read from a single sample in a study of T cell responses to AZD1222 COVID-19 vaccine. Sequenced by immunoSEQ multiplex PCR; TCRdb stores in-frame clones only, minus some. This sample has 150,000 or so clones, with 90% found just once. The sample here was peripheral blood, taken 28 days after the second AZD1222 dose. Source of these receptors: an adult who received the AZD1222 COVID-19 vaccine. Both conserved end residues are part of each CDR3. D genes are given only for firm matches. A row's size may be missing; if present it is once, few, many or a size class.

clone size | J gene | V gene | D gene | CDR3 protein | CDR3 DNA
NA | TRBJ2-7 | TRBV6-6 | TRBD1 | CASRTGPEQYF | TGTGCCAGCAGGACAGGGCCCGAGCAGTACTTC
once | TRBJ1-6 | TRBV4-3 | NA | CASSQDREPLHF | TGCGCCAGCAGCCAAGATCGGGAACCCCTCCACTTT
NA | TRBJ1-2 | TRBV30 | NA | CAWLYPTYGYTF | TGTGCCTGGCTCTATCCCACCTATGGCTACACCTTC
once | TRBJ2-1 | TRBV7-3 | NA | CASSPWGYDNEQFF | TGTGCCAGCAGCCCTTGGGGCTACGACAATGAGCAGTTCTTC
once | TRBJ2-5 | TRBV18 | NA | CASSPPGLETQYF | TGTGCCAGCTCACCCCCCGGACTCGAGACCCAGTACTTC
NA | TRBJ1-1 | TRBV27 | NA | CASSFDRNTEAFF | TGTGCCAGCAGTTTTGACAGAAACACTGAAGCTTTCTTT
NA | TRBJ1-5 | TRBV28 | NA | CASSGGTVRWTQHF | TGTGCCAGCAGTGGCGGGACGGTCCGGTGGACCCAGCATTTT
NA | TRBJ1-3 | TRBV28 | TRBD1 | CASRDGTGLVSGNTIYF | TGTGCCAGCAGGGATGGGACAGGACTAGTATCTGGAAACACCATATATTTT
few | TRBJ2-1 | TRBV3-1/TRBV3-2 | NA | CASSQVADRPFNEQFF | TGTGCCAGCAGCCAAGTCGCGGACAGACCTTTCAATGAGCAGTTCTTC
once | TRBJ2-7 | TRBV18 | NA | CASSGGAGEQYF | TGTGCCAGCTCAGGGGGGGCAGGCGAGCAGTACTTC
NA | TRBJ1-4 | TRBV6-6 | NA | CASSYSIQGNEKLFF | TGTGCCAGCAGTTACTCGATTCAGGGAAATGAAAAACTGTTTTTT
few | TRBJ2-7 | TRBV19 | NA | CASSIEGTLSYEQYF | TGTGCCAGTAGTATAGAAGGGACCCTCTCCTACGAGCAGTACTTC
NA | TRBJ2-7 | TRBV5-1 | TRBD2 | CASSLMASGTREQYF | TGCGCCAGCAGCTTGATGGCTAGCGGGACACGAGAGCAGTACTTC
NA | TRBJ1-5 | TRBV5-6 | TRBD1 | CASSLPNRGIGNQPQHF | TGTGCCAGCAGCTTGCCCAACAGGGGTATTGGCAATCAGCCCCAGCATTTT
NA | TRBJ2-2 | TRBV19 | TRBD2 | CASRSGLAAAGELFF | TGTGCCAGTAGATCAGGACTAGCGGCCGCCGGGGAGCTGTTTTTT
NA | TRBJ2-1 | TRBV29-1 | TRBD2 | CSVEGREEYNEQFF | TGCAGCGTTGAGGGGCGGGAGGAATACAATGAGCAGTTCTTC
NA | TRBJ1-2 | TRBV28 | NA | CASSSSLRAGNYGYTF | TGTGCCAGCAGTTCATCCCTTCGGGCGGGAAACTATGGCTACACCTTC